The 7 T cell receptor beta chains below all came from one sample that was sequenced in a study of control samples from healthy donors and cancer patients. The assay was immunoSEQ multiplex PCR, and TCRdb's table has in-frame clones only and misses some. The data show roughly 90,000 clones, over 85% seen once. Sequencing used blood. These receptor sequences come from a woman in her 30s in good health.

The chain joins TRBV5-5 to TRBJ2-1, with D maybe TRBD1 (6 bases). V dropped 1 base and J dropped 6 bases, with 11 bases sitting between them. Per germline, CDR1 SGHKS and CDR2 YYEKEE (reference sequence). The CDR3 spans 14 residues. The CDR3 loop is CASSLYRVGNEQFF. The CDR3 DNA reads as TGTGCCAGCAGCTTGTACAGGGTGGGCAATGAGCAGTTCTTC. Drawing the rest from reference TRBV5-5 and TRBJ2-1, the complete variable domain is DAGVTQSPTHLIKTRGQQVTLRCSPISGHKSVSWYQQVLGQGPQFIFQYYEKEERGRGNFPDRFSARQFPNYSSELNVNALLLGDSALYLCASSLYRVGNEQFFGPGTRLTVL.

This sequence joins TRBV27 and TRBJ1-1; TRBD1 is a possible D gene (5 bases). Trimming cost V 4 bases and J 4 bases, with 25 bases left between them. The CDR3 covers 18 residues. CDR1 and CDR2 (germline): MNHEY, SMNVEV (reference sequence). CDR3 loop: CASSSSRGGAPAGTEAFF. DNA of the CDR3: TGTGCCAGCAGTTCATCCCGGGGAGGGGCGCCGGCGGGCACTGAAGCTTTCTTT.

This chain uses TRBV27 with TRBJ1-2, with a tentative D call TRBD1 (6 bases). Trimming cost V 7 bases and J 1 base, with 10 bases left between them. CDR1 MNHEY and CDR2 SMNVEV come from the germline V gene (reference sequence). The CDR3 totals 13 residues. In DNA form, the CDR3 reads TGTGCCAGCAAAACAGGGATTAACTATGGCTACACCTTC. This gives the protein CASKTGINYGYTF.

The genes are TRBV9 and TRBJ1-5, with D unclear. The V gene's germline CDR1 is SGDLS and CDR2 YYNGEE. This CDR3 spans 13 amino acids. The ends were cut back, 0 bases at V and 6 bases at J, with 7 bases in the middle. CDR3 DNA sequence: TGTGCCAGCAGCGTAGGTCCACGTCAGCCCCAGCATTTT. This encodes CASSVGPRQPQHF.

The CDR3 DNA is TGTGCCAGCAGTTCCTACCTGACAGGGGTGGGGCAGCCCCAGCATTTT. This encodes CASSSYLTGVGQPQHF. V gene TRBV27 combines with J gene TRBJ1-5; 8 bases map to TRBD1. CDR3 length: 16 amino acids. CDR1 and CDR2 (germline): MNHEY, SMNVEV (reference sequence). The trim removed 4 bases at V and 7 bases at J, leaving 12 bases unmatched.

The chain joins TRBV7-8 to TRBJ2-2; tentative D call: TRBD1 (6 bases). Between the trimmed V and J ends, which lost 6 bases and 4 bases, there was a span of 9 bases. Germline V gene lookup returns CDR1 SGHVS and CDR2 FQNEAQ. The CDR3 is 13 residues long. In DNA, the CDR3 is TGTGCCAGCAGGAGGGGGAGCACCGGGGAGCTGTTTTTT. Its protein is CASRRGSTGELFF.

V gene TRBV5-4 combines with J gene TRBJ2-5, with D possibly matching TRBD2 (5 bases). V lost 4 bases and J lost 3, with 13 bases in between. There are 14 residues in the CDR3. The germline gives CDR1 SGHNT, CDR2 YYREEE (reference sequence). CDR3 DNA sequence: TGTGCCAGCAGCAACAGCCCGAGGGAAGAGACCCAGTACTTC. As protein: CASSNSPREETQYF. Full variable domain (outside the CDR3, taken from reference TRBV5-4 and TRBJ2-5): ETGVTQSPTHLIKTRGQQVTLRCSSQSGHNTVSWYQQALGQGPQFIFQYYREEENGRGNFPPRFSGLQFPNYSSELNVNALELDDSALYLCASSNSPREETQYFGPGTRLLVL.